A selection of T cell receptor beta chains follows, all from one sample in a study of response to subunit inactivated influenza vaccine. Using its own MiXCR run on the RT-PCR reads, TCRdb lists one record per CDR3 protein. The sample includes more than 450,000 distinct CDR3 sequences, over 9% seen only once; the top ten take around 10%. Another study also made use of these data, one on T cells expressing NK-cell markers.

The source material was PBMCs from blood, sampled on the day of vaccination. These TCRs come from a man aged 50-59 years who received an inactivated influenza vaccine. The CDR3 runs from the conserved cysteine through the conserved F or W. Each record gives: J gene, V gene, CDR3 protein.

J: TRBJ2-7; V: TRBV7-9; CDR3: CASSAGSASEQYF
J: TRBJ1-5; V: TRBV5-1; CDR3: CVSSVVSGVGQPQHF
J: TRBJ2-1; V: TRBV2; CDR3: CASSISGLAAGSYNEQFF
J: TRBJ2-5; V: TRBV29-1; CDR3: CSVEIWGAETQYF
J: TRBJ2-4; V: TRBV28; CDR3: CATSSSHKNIQYF
J: TRBJ1-3; V: TRBV5-1; CDR3: CASSLEHSGNTIYF
J: TRBJ1-4; V: TRBV20-1; CDR3: CSAREGRREKLFF
J: TRBJ2-1; V: TRBV12-3/TRBV12-4; CDR3: CASLGRAFYNEQFF
J: TRBJ2-6; V: TRBV27; CDR3: CASSARTGGSGANVLTF
J: TRBJ2-1; V: TRBV7-3; CDR3: CASSAGTRNEQFF
J: TRBJ2-7; V: TRBV15; CDR3: CATSREASGGNYEQYF
J: TRBJ2-3; V: TRBV30; CDR3: CAWRGESGGTQYF
J: TRBJ2-2; V: TRBV20-1; CDR3: CSARTSGSTGELFF
J: TRBJ1-2; V: TRBV4-3; CDR3: CASSQVGQTNYGYTF
J: TRBJ2-7; V: TRBV4-3; CDR3: CASSQDGGQGTYEQYF